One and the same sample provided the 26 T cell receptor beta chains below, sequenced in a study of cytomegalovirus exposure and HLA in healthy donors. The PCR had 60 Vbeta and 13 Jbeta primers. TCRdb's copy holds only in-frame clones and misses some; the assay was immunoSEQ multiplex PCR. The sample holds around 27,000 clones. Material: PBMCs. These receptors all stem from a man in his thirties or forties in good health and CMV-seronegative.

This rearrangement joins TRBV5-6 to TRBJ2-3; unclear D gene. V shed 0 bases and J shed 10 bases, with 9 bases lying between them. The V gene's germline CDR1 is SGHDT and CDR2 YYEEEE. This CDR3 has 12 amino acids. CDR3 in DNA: TGTGCCAGCAGCTTGGGATTCAGTTCGCAGTATTTT. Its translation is CASSLGFSSQYF. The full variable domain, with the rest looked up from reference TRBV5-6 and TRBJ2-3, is DAGVTQSPTHLIKTRGQQVTLRCSPKSGHDTVSWYQQALGQGPQFIFQYYEEEERQRGNFPDRFSGHQFPNYSSELNVNALLLGDSALYLCASSLGFSSQYFGPGTRLTVL.

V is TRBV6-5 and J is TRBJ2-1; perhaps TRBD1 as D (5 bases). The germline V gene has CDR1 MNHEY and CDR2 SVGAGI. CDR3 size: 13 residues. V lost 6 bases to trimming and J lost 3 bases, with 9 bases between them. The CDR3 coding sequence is TGTGCCAGCAGCGAGACAGACTACAATGAGCAGTTCTTC. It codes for CASSETDYNEQFF.

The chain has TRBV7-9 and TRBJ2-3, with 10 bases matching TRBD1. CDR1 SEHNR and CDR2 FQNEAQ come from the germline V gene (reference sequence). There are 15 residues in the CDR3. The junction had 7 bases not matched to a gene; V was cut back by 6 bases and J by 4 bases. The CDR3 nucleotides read TGTGCCAGCAGTCTGACAGGGGGCTTGGCAGATACGCAGTATTTT. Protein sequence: CASSLTGGLADTQYF.

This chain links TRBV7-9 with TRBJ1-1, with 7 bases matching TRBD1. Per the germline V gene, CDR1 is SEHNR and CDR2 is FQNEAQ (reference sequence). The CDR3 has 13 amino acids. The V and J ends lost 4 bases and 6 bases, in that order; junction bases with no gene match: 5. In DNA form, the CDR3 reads TGTGCCAGCAGCTCGTACAGGGGACCTGAAGCTTTCTTT. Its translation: CASSSYRGPEAFF.

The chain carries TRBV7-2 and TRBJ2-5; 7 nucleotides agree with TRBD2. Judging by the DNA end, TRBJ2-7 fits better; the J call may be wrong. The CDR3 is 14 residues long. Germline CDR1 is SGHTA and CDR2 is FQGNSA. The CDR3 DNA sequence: TGTGCCAGCAGCCTGGGGGGGTTGGAGCGCGAGCAGTACTTC. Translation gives CASSLGGLEREQYF.

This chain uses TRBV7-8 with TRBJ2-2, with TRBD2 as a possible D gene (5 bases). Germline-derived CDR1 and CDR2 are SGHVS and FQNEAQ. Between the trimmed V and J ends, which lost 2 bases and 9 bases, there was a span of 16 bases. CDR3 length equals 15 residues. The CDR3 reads CASSLLGGIGRELFF. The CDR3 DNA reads TGTGCCAGCAGCTTACTCGGCGGCATCGGGAGGGAGCTGTTTTTT. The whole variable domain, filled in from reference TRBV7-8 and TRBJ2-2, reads GAGVSQSPRYKVAKRGQDVALRCDPISGHVSLFWYQQALGQGPEFLTYFQNEAQLDKSGLPSDRFFAERPEGSVSTLKIQRTQQEDSAVYLCASSLLGGIGRELFFGEGSRLTVL.

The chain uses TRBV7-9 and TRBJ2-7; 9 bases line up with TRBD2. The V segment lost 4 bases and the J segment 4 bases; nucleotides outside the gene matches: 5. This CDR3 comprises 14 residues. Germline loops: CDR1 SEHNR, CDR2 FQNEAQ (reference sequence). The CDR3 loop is CASSSGTSKYEQYF. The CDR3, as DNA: TGTGCCAGCAGCTCCGGGACTAGCAAGTACGAGCAGTACTTC.

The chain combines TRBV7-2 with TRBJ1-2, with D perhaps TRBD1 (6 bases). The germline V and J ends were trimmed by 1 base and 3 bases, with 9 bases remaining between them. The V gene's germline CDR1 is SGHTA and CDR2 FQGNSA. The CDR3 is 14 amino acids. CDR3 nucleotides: TGTGCCAGCAGCTTAGGGACAGCTTACTATGGCTACACCTTC. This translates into CASSLGTAYYGYTF. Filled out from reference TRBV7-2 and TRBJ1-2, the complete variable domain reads GAGVSQSPSNKVTEKGKDVELRCDPISGHTALYWYRQSLGQGLEFLIYFQGNSAPDKSGLPSDRFSAERTGGSVSTLTIQRTQQEDSAVYLCASSLGTAYYGYTFGSGTRLTVV.

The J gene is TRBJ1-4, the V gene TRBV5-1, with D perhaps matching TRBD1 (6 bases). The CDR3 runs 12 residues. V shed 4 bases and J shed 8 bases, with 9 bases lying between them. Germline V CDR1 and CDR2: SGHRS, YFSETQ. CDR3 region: CASSPQGEKLFF. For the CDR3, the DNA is TGCGCCAGCAGCCCCCAGGGGGAAAAACTGTTTTTT.

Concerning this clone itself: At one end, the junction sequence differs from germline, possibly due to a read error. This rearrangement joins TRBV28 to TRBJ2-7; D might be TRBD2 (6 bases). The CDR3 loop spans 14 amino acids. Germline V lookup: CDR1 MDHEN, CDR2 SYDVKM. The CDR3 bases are TGTACCAGCAGTTTAGGAGGGTCTTCCTACGAGCAGTACTTC. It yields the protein CTSSLGGSSYEQYF.

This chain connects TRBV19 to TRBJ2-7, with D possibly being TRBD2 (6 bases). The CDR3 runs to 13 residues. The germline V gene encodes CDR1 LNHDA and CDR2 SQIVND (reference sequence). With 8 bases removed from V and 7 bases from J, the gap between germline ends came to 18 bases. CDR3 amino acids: CASGVSGVREQYF. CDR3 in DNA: TGTGCCAGTGGTGTATCGGGAGTTAGAGAGCAGTACTTC.

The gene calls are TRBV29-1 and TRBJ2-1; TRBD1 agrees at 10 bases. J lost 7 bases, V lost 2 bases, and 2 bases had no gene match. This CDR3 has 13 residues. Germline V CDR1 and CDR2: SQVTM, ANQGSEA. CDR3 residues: CSVERQGANEQFF. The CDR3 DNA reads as TGCAGCGTTGAAAGACAGGGGGCTAATGAGCAGTTCTTC.

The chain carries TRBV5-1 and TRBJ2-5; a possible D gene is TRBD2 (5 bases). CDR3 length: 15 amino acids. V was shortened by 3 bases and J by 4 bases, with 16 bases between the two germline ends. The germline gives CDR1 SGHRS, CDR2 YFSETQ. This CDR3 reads CASSSIPSQVETQYF. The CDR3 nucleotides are TGCGCCAGCAGCTCCATCCCTAGCCAGGTAGAGACCCAGTACTTC.

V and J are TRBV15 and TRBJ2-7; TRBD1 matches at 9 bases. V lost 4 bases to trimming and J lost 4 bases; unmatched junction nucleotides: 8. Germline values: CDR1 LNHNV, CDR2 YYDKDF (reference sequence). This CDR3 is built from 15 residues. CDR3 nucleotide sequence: TGTGCCACCAGCACCGGACAGGGGAAATTGTACGAGCAGTACTTC. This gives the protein CATSTGQGKLYEQYF.

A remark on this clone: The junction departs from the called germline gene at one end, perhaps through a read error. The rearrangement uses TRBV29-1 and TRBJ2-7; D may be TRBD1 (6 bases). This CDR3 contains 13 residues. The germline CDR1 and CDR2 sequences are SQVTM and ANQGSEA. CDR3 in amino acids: CGVAGDQTYEQYF. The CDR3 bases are TGCGGCGTCGCAGGGGACCAGACCTACGAGCAGTACTTC.

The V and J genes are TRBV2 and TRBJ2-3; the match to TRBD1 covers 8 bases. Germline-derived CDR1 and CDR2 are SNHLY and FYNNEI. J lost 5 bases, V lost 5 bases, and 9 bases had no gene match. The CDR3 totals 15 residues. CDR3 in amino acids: CASSPPGQDRDTQYF. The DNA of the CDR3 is TGTGCCAGCAGTCCTCCGGGACAGGATAGAGATACGCAGTATTTT. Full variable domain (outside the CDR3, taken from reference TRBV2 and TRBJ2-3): EPEVTQTPSHQVTQMGQEVILRCVPISNHLYFYWYRQILGQKVEFLVSFYNNEISEKSEIFDDQFSVERPDGSNFTLKIRSTKLEDSAMYFCASSPPGQDRDTQYFGPGTRLTVL.

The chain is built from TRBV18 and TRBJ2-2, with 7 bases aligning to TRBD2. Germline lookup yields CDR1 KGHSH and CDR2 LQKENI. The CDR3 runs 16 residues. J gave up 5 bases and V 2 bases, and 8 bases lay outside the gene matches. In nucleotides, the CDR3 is TGTGCCAGCTCACCAAGAGCGGGATGGGGTACCGGGGAGCTGTTTTTT. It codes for CASSPRAGWGTGELFF.

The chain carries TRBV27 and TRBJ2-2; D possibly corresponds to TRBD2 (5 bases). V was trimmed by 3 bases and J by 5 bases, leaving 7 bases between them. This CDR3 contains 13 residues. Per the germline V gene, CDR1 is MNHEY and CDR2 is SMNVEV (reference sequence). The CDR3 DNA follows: TGTGCCAGCAGTTTCAGGAGGACCGGGGAGCTGTTTTTT. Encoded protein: CASSFRRTGELFF.

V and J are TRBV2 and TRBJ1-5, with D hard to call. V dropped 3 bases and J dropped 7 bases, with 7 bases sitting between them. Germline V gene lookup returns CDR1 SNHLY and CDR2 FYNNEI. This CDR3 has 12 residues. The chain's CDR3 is CASSDAIQPQHF. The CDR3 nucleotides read TGTGCCAGCAGTGACGCTATCCAGCCCCAGCATTTT.

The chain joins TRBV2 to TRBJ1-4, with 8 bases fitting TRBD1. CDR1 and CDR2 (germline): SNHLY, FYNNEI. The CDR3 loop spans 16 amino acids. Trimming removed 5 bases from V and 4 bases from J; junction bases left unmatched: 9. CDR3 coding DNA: TGTGCCAGCAGTCGACAGGGGCTGAGCCTTAATGAAAAACTGTTTTTT. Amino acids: CASSRQGLSLNEKLFF.

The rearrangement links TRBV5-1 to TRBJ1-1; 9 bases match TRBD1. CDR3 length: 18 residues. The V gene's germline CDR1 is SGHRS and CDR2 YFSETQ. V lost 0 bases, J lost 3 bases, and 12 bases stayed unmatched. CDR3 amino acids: CASSLGENRGLVDTEAFF. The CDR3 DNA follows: TGCGCCAGCAGCTTGGGTGAAAACAGGGGGCTGGTAGACACTGAAGCTTTCTTT.

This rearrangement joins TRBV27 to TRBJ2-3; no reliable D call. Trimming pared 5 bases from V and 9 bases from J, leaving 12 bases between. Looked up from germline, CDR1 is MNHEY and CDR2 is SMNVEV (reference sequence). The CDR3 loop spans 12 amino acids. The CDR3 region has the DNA TGTGCCAGCAGTCCTCGACTCGACACGCAGTATTTT. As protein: CASSPRLDTQYF.

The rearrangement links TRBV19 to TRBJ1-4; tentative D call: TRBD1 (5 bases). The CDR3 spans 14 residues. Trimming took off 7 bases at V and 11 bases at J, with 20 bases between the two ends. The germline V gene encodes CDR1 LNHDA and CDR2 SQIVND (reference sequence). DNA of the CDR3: TGTGCCAGTACCCTTTCGGCGGGGGACTTGAAACTGTTTTTT. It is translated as CASTLSAGDLKLFF.

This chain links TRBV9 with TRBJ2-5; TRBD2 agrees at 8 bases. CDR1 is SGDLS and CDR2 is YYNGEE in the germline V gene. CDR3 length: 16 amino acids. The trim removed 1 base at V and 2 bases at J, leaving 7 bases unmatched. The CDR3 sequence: CASSVTGGRGQETQYF. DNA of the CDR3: TGTGCCAGCAGCGTAACGGGGGGGCGGGGACAAGAGACCCAGTACTTC.

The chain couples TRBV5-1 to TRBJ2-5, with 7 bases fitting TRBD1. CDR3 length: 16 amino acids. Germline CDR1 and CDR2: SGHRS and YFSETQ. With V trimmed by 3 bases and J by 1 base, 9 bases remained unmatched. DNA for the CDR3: TGCGCCAGCAGCTCCTATACGGGACAGATCCAAGAGACCCAGTACTTC. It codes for CASSSYTGQIQETQYF.

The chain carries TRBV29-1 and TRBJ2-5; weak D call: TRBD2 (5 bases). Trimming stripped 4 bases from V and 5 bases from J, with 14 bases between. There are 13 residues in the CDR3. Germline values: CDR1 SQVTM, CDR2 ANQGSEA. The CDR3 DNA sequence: TGCAGCGTTGCGCCTAGCAGCTCGGAGACCCAGTACTTC. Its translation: CSVAPSSSETQYF.